These 29 T cell receptor beta chains came from one sample sequenced in a study of T cells after yellow fever vaccination (dated by TCRdb to between 2018 and 2020). The treatment or condition label, as the study defines it: live attenuated yellow fever vaccine strain. The library was prepared using 5' RACE. This sample was sequenced with an Illumina HiSeq 2500. Through fastp at Q25 and MiXCR, TCRdb rebuilt clones from the public reads, retaining in-frame beta chains. Duplicate CDR3 protein sequences are folded into a single record with the most common DNA and genes. Within this sample are roughly 310,000 distinct CDR3 sequences, with approximately 9% of them counted one time only. Together, the top ten hold more than 15% of the sample. This specimen consisted of PBMCs, obtained on the day of the first yellow fever vaccination. These receptors came from a man aged 18-30 years who received the YFV17D yellow fever vaccine.

The chain couples TRBV4-2 to TRBJ1-5; no clear D. The CDR3 is 15 amino acids. Trimming left V 2 bases short and J 7 bases short, with 15 bases between. CDR1 is LGHNA and CDR2 is YNFKEQ in the germline V gene. The CDR3 coding sequence is TGTGCCAGCAGCCAAAGCGGCGACGGCGGCCAGCCCCAGCATTTT. Translation: CASSQSGDGGQPQHF.

This clonotype was observed a few times. The chain carries TRBV7-8 and TRBJ1-3; D remains ambiguous. CDR3 length equals 18 residues. Per germline, CDR1 SGHVS and CDR2 FQNEAQ. Trimming cost V 1 base and J 4 bases, with 20 bases left between them. CDR3 region: CASSLVPDGSMSGNTIYF. In DNA, the CDR3 is TGTGCCAGCAGCTTAGTCCCGGACGGATCTATGTCAGGAAACACCATATATTTT.

This clonotype has only a few counts. The genes are TRBV20-1 and TRBJ1-1, with 12 bases matching TRBD1. The CDR3 is 14 amino acids. The germline V gene has CDR1 DFQATT and CDR2 SNEGSKA (reference sequence). CDR3 sequence: CRAGTGGMNTEAFF. CDR3 nucleotides: TGCAGAGCCGGGACAGGGGGCATGAACACTGAAGCTTTCTTT.

The V call is TRBV9, the J call TRBJ1-6; D gene ambiguous. Trimming took off 0 bases at V and 8 bases at J, with 6 bases between the two ends. The CDR3 has 13 residues. CDR1 is SGDLS and CDR2 is YYNGEE in the germline V gene. The CDR3 sequence: CASSVEVHSPLHF. The CDR3 DNA sequence: TGTGCCAGCAGCGTAGAGGTGCATTCACCCCTCCACTTT.

There are many counts of this clonotype. The chain links TRBV5-5 to TRBJ2-7; 10 positions match TRBD1. The CDR3 is 16 residues long. Per the germline V gene, CDR1 is SGHKS and CDR2 is YYEKEE (reference sequence). V shed 5 bases, J shed 5 bases, and the junction held 13 bases outside the gene matches. CDR3 loop: CASRPPGQGLLNEQYF. CDR3 sequence (DNA): TGTGCCAGCAGACCTCCGGGACAGGGGCTTTTGAACGAGCAGTACTTC.

This clonotype was counted only a few times. This rearrangement joins TRBV20-1 to TRBJ2-5; TRBD1 is a possible D gene (6 bases). The CDR3 totals 13 residues. CDR1 and CDR2 (germline): DFQATT, SNEGSKA (reference sequence). Trimming took 3 bases from V and 4 from J, leaving 12 bases between them. For the CDR3, the DNA is TGCAGTGCTAGGGGCACAGGGCTAGAGACCCAGTACTTC. This gives the protein CSARGTGLETQYF.

The sample holds a few counts of this clonotype. The chain carries TRBV12-3 or TRBV12-4 and TRBJ1-6; a weak D match, TRBD1 (5 bases). The V end lost 5 bases, the J end lost 18 bases, and 17 bases lay between the germline ends. The length of the CDR3 is 12 residues. CDR3 in DNA: TGTGCCAGCAGTGTGGACACCGCTCGGGCCCACTTT. Translation: CASSVDTARAHF.

This clonotype came up many times. The J gene is TRBJ2-3, the V gene TRBV11-2; D may match TRBD1 or TRBD2 (5 bases each). Germline lookup yields CDR1 SGHAT and CDR2 FQNNGV. Between the trimmed V and J ends, which lost 5 bases and 6 bases, there was a span of 18 bases. There are 15 residues in the CDR3. CDR3 sequence: CASSLLRDPWDTQYF. DNA of the CDR3: TGTGCCAGCAGCCTCCTTCGGGACCCCTGGGATACGCAGTATTTT.

This clonotype occurred a few times. This chain joins TRBV7-3 and TRBJ1-1; D is unclear. From germline, CDR1 is SGHTA and CDR2 FQGTGA. V was trimmed by 5 bases and J by 4 bases, leaving 14 bases between them. This CDR3 comprises 14 residues. The CDR3 protein is CASSPGWEGTEAFF. CDR3 in DNA: TGTGCCAGCAGCCCCGGGTGGGAGGGCACTGAAGCTTTCTTT.

This clonotype was seen repeatedly, ten times or more. The genes are TRBV10-3 and TRBJ2-3; D could derive from TRBD1 or TRBD2 (6 bases each). The germline V gene encodes CDR1 ENHRY and CDR2 SYGVKD. The CDR3 contains 14 residues. With 3 bases removed from V and 4 bases from J, the gap between germline ends came to 11 bases. The DNA for the CDR3 is TGTGCCATCAGTGAAGGGGGACTTTCAGATACGCAGTATTTT. Its translation: CAISEGGLSDTQYF.

This clonotype was seen repeatedly, ten times or more. V usage is TRBV7-9 and J usage is TRBJ2-1; 8 bases are a match to TRBD1. The V gene end was trimmed by 3 bases and the J gene end by 1 base; junction bases not matched to a gene: 2. Germline loops: CDR1 SEHNR, CDR2 FQNEAQ (reference sequence). The CDR3 sequence is 15 residues long. In DNA form, the CDR3 reads TGTGCCAGCAGCTTTGGACAGGGTTCCTACAATGAGCAGTTCTTC. Protein: CASSFGQGSYNEQFF.

At least ten counts were recorded for this clonotype. This chain joins TRBV3-1 and TRBJ2-1; 7 bases are a match to TRBD2. Per germline, CDR1 LGHDT and CDR2 YNNKEL (reference sequence). The trim removed 2 bases at V and 11 bases at J, leaving 6 bases unmatched. CDR3 length: 13 amino acids. The CDR3 region has the DNA TGTGCCAGCAGCCAACCTCTGGGGGGGAAGCAGTTCTTC. Translated: CASSQPLGGKQFF.

This clonotype was counted between two and nine times. The chain is built from TRBV6-4 and TRBJ2-1, with D perhaps being TRBD1 or TRBD2 (5 bases each). The V gene's germline CDR1 is MRHNA and CDR2 SNTAGT. This CDR3 region has 12 residues. Between the trimmed V and J ends, which lost 5 bases and 8 bases, there was a span of 10 bases. The CDR3 nucleotides read TGTGCCAGCAGTCGGGACGGTGATGAGCAGTTCTTC. Translated: CASSRDGDEQFF.

This clonotype was counted many times. In DNA form, the CDR3 reads TGTGCCAGCAGCTTGGCGTGGACTAGCGGTGAGCAGTTCTTC. This translates into CASSLAWTSGEQFF. The V and J genes are TRBV5-5 and TRBJ2-1, with 10 bases fitting TRBD2. The germline gives CDR1 SGHKS, CDR2 YYEKEE (reference sequence). With V trimmed by 0 bases and J by 9 bases, 3 bases remained unmatched. There are 14 residues in the CDR3.

V and J are TRBV7-9 and TRBJ1-1; a possible D gene is TRBD1 (5 bases). CDR1 and CDR2 from the germline V gene are SEHNR and FQNEAQ (reference sequence). The CDR3 covers 13 residues. Trimming removed 5 bases from V and 7 bases from J, with 14 bases in between. The CDR3 region has the DNA TGTGCCAGCAGCCGATCCAGGGTGGTTGAAGCTTTCTTT. It encodes CASSRSRVVEAFF.

J is TRBJ1-4 and V is TRBV11-2, with D perhaps matching TRBD1 (6 bases). The length of the CDR3 is 15 residues. Trimming removed 4 bases at V and 8 bases at J, with 17 bases between. Germline CDR1 reads SGHAT; CDR2 reads FQNNGV. The CDR3 coding sequence is TGTGCCAGCAGCTACAACAGGGATTGGGGCGAAAAACTGTTTTTT. Its translation: CASSYNRDWGEKLFF.

This clonotype was picked up a small number of times. This chain uses TRBV7-2 with TRBJ1-4; no definite D call. Looked up from germline, CDR1 is SGHTA and CDR2 is FQGNSA. This CDR3 is built from 16 residues. The V end was cut by 2 bases, the J end by 2 bases, with 12 bases between. CDR3 residues: CASSLSSGLTNEKLFF. The CDR3 coding sequence is TGTGCCAGCAGCTTATCTTCGGGTCTCACTAATGAAAAACTGTTTTTT.

This clonotype was seen a handful of times. The V gene is TRBV24-1, the J gene TRBJ1-5; tentative D call: TRBD1 (5 bases). Per germline, CDR1 KGHDR and CDR2 SFDVKD. With 7 bases removed from V and 2 bases from J, the gap between germline ends came to 8 bases. This CDR3 region has 13 residues. CDR3 in DNA: TGTGCCACCAGGGACAACGGCAATCAGCCCCAGCATTTT. Amino acid sequence: CATRDNGNQPQHF.

This clonotype was seen only a few times. V gene TRBV4-2 combines with J gene TRBJ1-1; TRBD1 matches 10 bases. V shed 3 bases, J shed 10 bases, and the junction held 11 bases outside the gene matches. The V gene's germline CDR1 is LGHNA and CDR2 YNFKEQ. The CDR3 spans 15 residues. Here the CDR3 DNA reads TGTGCCAGCAGCCAGCCCGGGACAGGGGCCCGGGGAGCTTTCTTT. Its protein product is CASSQPGTGARGAFF.

This clonotype was picked up many times. CDR3 nucleotides: TGTGCCAGCAGCTTTGGCGGGACAGGGTACACCGGGGAGCTGTTTTTT. Amino acid sequence: CASSFGGTGYTGELFF. The V and J genes are TRBV5-4 and TRBJ2-2, with 9 nucleotides matching TRBD1. V was clipped by 2 bases and J by 3 bases; unmatched bases: 5. CDR3 length: 16 residues. Germline CDR1 reads SGHNT; CDR2 reads YYREEE (reference sequence). Drawing the rest from reference TRBV5-4 and TRBJ2-2, the complete variable domain is ETGVTQSPTHLIKTRGQQVTLRCSSQSGHNTVSWYQQALGQGPQFIFQYYREEENGRGNFPPRFSGLQFPNYSSELNVNALELDDSALYLCASSFGGTGYTGELFFGEGSRLTVL.

In this sample, this clonotype turned up a few times. The V and J genes are TRBV5-6 and TRBJ1-2; tentative D call: TRBD1 (6 bases). The CDR3 spans 20 residues. Germline CDR1 is SGHDT and CDR2 is YYEEEE. Trimming stripped 0 bases from V and 2 bases from J, with 26 bases between. As DNA, the CDR3 is TGTGCCAGCAGCTTGGGTCGGAGGTGGACTGGCAGGGGACTCAACTATGGCTACACCTTC. Protein product: CASSLGRRWTGRGLNYGYTF. The variable domain in full, completed from reference TRBV5-6 and TRBJ1-2, reads DAGVTQSPTHLIKTRGQQVTLRCSPKSGHDTVSWYQQALGQGPQFIFQYYEEEERQRGNFPDRFSGHQFPNYSSELNVNALLLGDSALYLCASSLGRRWTGRGLNYGYTFGSGTRLTVV.

The chain joins TRBV5-5 to TRBJ2-7; 9 bases fit TRBD1. Germline V gene lookup returns CDR1 SGHKS and CDR2 YYEKEE (reference sequence). The V segment lost 5 bases and the J segment 6 bases; nucleotides outside the gene matches: 9. The CDR3 contains 14 residues. The CDR3 spells CASRTGTGFGEQYV. The DNA for the CDR3 is TGTGCCAGCAGAACCGGGACAGGGTTTGGCGAGCAGTACGTC.

This clonotype was seen only a few times. This rearrangement joins TRBV7-2 to TRBJ2-1; possibly TRBD1 or TRBD2 for D (6 bases each). V was clipped by 5 bases and J by 7 bases, with 15 bases between them. CDR3 size: 14 residues. From germline, CDR1 is SGHTA and CDR2 FQGNSA. Written as DNA, the CDR3 is TGTGCCAGCAGCAGAGTAGGGGGGCGAAATGAGCAGTTCTTC. Encoded protein: CASSRVGGRNEQFF.

The genes are TRBV5-1 and TRBJ2-7; TRBD1 matches at 8 bases. The germline V gene encodes CDR1 SGHRS and CDR2 YFSETQ. The CDR3 is made up of 15 amino acids. The trim removed 0 bases at V and 4 bases at J, leaving 6 bases unmatched. This chain's CDR3 is CASSLGPGQAYEQYV. The CDR3 DNA follows: TGCGCCAGCAGCTTGGGACCGGGACAGGCGTACGAGCAGTACGTC.

This clonotype showed up many times. The chain recombines TRBV20-1 with TRBJ1-2; D is ambiguous. V was trimmed by 1 base and J by 3 bases, leaving 12 bases between them. The CDR3 is 14 residues long. Germline CDR1 reads DFQATT; CDR2 reads SNEGSKA (reference sequence). CDR3 coding DNA: TGCAGTGCTAGAGCCGGGTTTAGTCACTATGGCTACACCTTC. Translating gives CSARAGFSHYGYTF.

The chain is built from TRBV6-1 and TRBJ1-2, with 8 nucleotides matching TRBD1. CDR1 MNHNS and CDR2 SASEGT come from the germline V gene. The V and J ends lost 8 bases and 4 bases, in that order; junction bases with no gene match: 6. CDR3 length: 13 amino acids. This chain's CDR3 is CASASGGLYGYTF. The CDR3 DNA is TGTGCCAGCGCCTCAGGGGGCCTCTATGGCTACACCTTC.

The table lists this clonotype with a few counts. The CDR3 region is CSARRTDRGDTQYF. The DNA of the CDR3 is TGCAGTGCTAGAAGGACAGACCGAGGGGATACGCAGTATTTT. This chain links TRBV20-1 with TRBJ2-3, with a weak D call TRBD1 (6 bases). This CDR3 comprises 14 residues. Germline lookup yields CDR1 DFQATT and CDR2 SNEGSKA (reference sequence). V was clipped by 2 bases and J by 6 bases, with 15 bases between them.

The chain combines TRBV19 with TRBJ2-5; weak D call: TRBD2 (5 bases). CDR1 and CDR2 (germline): LNHDA, SQIVND (reference sequence). V was pared by 5 bases and J by 7 bases, with 11 bases between. The CDR3 contains 12 residues. Here the CDR3 DNA reads TGTGCCAGTAGTTTGGGAGCTGCGACCCAGTACTTC. Amino acid sequence: CASSLGAATQYF.

This chain uses TRBV9 with TRBJ1-2, with D unresolved. V gave up 1 base and J gave up 1 base, with 8 bases separating them. In germline, CDR1 is SGDLS, CDR2 YYNGEE. This CDR3 region has 14 residues. CDR3 nucleotide sequence: TGTGCCAGCAGCGTAACGGGTTATAACTATGGCTACACCTTC. Its protein is CASSVTGYNYGYTF.